Listed here are 21 T cell receptor beta chains from one sample, sequenced in a study of blood T cell repertoires in COVID-19. TCRdb keeps only in-frame clones here, not all; method: immunoSEQ multiplex PCR. This sample carries roughly 120,000 clones, 60% to 85% of them seen once, and the ten largest clones take approximately 5.6%. Sequences were obtained from peripheral blood. The source is a man in his sixties or seventies with acute or convalescent COVID-19.

This clone was seen a few times. This chain connects TRBV7-6 to TRBJ1-6; 8 bases agree with TRBD1. CDR1 SGHVS and CDR2 FNYEAQ come from the germline V gene. CDR3 size: 15 residues. The ends lost 6 bases at V and 7 bases at J; junction bases unmatched: 8. CDR3 coding DNA: TGTGCCAGCAGTATCGACAGGGGAGGAAATTCACCCCTCCACTTT. It translates to CASSIDRGGNSPLHF.

V is TRBV19 and J is TRBJ1-2, with 9 bases lining up with TRBD1. The CDR3 runs 16 residues. Losses at the gene ends were 4 bases for V and 5 bases for J; bases not matched to a gene: 11. The germline V gene encodes CDR1 LNHDA and CDR2 SQIVND (reference sequence). The CDR3: CASSRPGTGFVYGYTF. The CDR3 DNA follows: TGTGCCAGTAGTAGACCCGGGACAGGGTTTGTTTATGGCTACACCTTC.

This clone has just a few counts. The chain joins TRBV20-1 to TRBJ1-5, with D hard to call. V was clipped by 3 bases and J by 1 base, with 10 bases between them. CDR1 DFQATT and CDR2 SNEGSKA come from the germline V gene (reference sequence). The CDR3 consists of 14 residues. The CDR3 bases are TGCAGTGCTAGTGCAGGTCCCAGCAATCAGCCCCAGCATTTT. Protein product: CSASAGPSNQPQHF.

The J gene is TRBJ1-1, the V gene TRBV30; D is unresolved. The CDR3 consists of 13 residues. Looked up from germline, CDR1 is GTSNPN and CDR2 is SVGIG (reference sequence). The V and J ends lost 0 bases and 4 bases respectively, with 9 bases between them. The CDR3, as DNA: TGTGCCTGGAGTGTAGAGCGTACCACTGAAGCTTTCTTT. It translates to CAWSVERTTEAFF. The full variable domain, its missing parts supplied by reference TRBV30 and TRBJ1-1, is SQTIHQWPATLVQPVGSPLSLECTVEGTSNPNLYWYRQAAGRGLQLLFYSVGIGQISSEVPQNLSASRPQDRQFILSSKKLLLSDSGFYLCAWSVERTTEAFFGQGTRLTVV.

The chain has TRBV6-5 and TRBJ1-1, with D tentatively TRBD1 (5 bases). Germline-derived CDR1 and CDR2 are MNHEY and SVGAGI. V dropped 7 bases and J dropped 5 bases, with 17 bases sitting between them. The CDR3 runs to 14 residues. The CDR3 DNA sequence: TGTGCCAGCAATCCAGGGAATAGGTGGACTGAAGCTTTCTTT. It specifies CASNPGNRWTEAFF.

The rearrangement links TRBV5-4 to TRBJ1-3, with D hard to call. CDR1 and CDR2 from the germline V gene are SGHNT and YYREEE (reference sequence). This CDR3 is built from 11 residues. The V end lost 5 bases, the J end lost 4 bases, and 4 bases lay between the germline ends. The CDR3 here is CASSRGNTIYF. The CDR3 DNA follows: TGTGCCAGCAGTAGAGGAAACACCATATATTTT.

This rearrangement joins TRBV5-1 to TRBJ1-1, with D possibly being TRBD1 (5 bases). The CDR3 sequence is 17 residues long. The V end was cut by 3 bases, the J end by 1 base, with 19 bases between. Per germline, CDR1 SGHRS and CDR2 YFSETQ. CDR3 DNA sequence: TGCGCCAGCAGCTACGCTTGGGGCGATTTTGAGAACACTGAAGCTTTCTTT. This codes for CASSYAWGDFENTEAFF.

This clone was detected a few times. The rearrangement joins TRBV25-1 to TRBJ1-5, with 7 bases fitting TRBD1. The CDR3 runs 14 residues. Per germline, CDR1 MGHDK and CDR2 SYGVNS. J was trimmed by 4 bases and V by 3 bases; bases with no gene match: 3. The CDR3 DNA follows: TGTGCCAGCAGTGACCCGGGACAGAATCAGCCCCAGCATTTT. Encoded protein: CASSDPGQNQPQHF. The full variable domain, rest sourced from reference TRBV25-1 and TRBJ1-5, is EADIYQTPRYLVIGTGKKITLECSQTMGHDKMYWYQQDPGMELHLIHYSYGVNSTEKGDLSSESTVSRIRTEHFPLTLESARPSHTSQYLCASSDPGQNQPQHFGDGTRLSIL.

V usage is TRBV6-5 and J usage is TRBJ1-4, with D hard to call. Germline V gives CDR1 MNHEY, CDR2 SVGAGI. CDR3 length equals 15 residues. Between the trimmed V and J ends, which lost 6 bases and 3 bases, there was a span of 14 bases. CDR3 bases: TGTGCCAGCAGGGCCCAGCTAGACCCTAATGAAAAACTGTTTTTT. Residues: CASRAQLDPNEKLFF.

V usage is TRBV15 and J usage is TRBJ2-7; TRBD1 agrees at 7 bases. Germline V CDR1 and CDR2: LNHNV, YYDKDF (reference sequence). V trimming: 1 base; J trimming: 2 bases; junction bases outside the gene matches: 2. The CDR3 is 14 residues long. This CDR3 reads CATSRGGTAYEQYF. Here the CDR3 DNA reads TGTGCCACCAGCAGAGGAGGGACAGCCTACGAGCAGTACTTC.

V and J are TRBV5-1 and TRBJ2-1, with D possibly being TRBD2 (6 bases). Trimming stripped 0 bases from V and 9 bases from J, with 19 bases between. Per germline, CDR1 SGHRS and CDR2 YFSETQ. This CDR3 is built from 16 residues. The CDR3 loop reads CASSLAGGGGSGEQFF. DNA of the CDR3: TGCGCCAGCAGCTTGGCTGGTGGTGGGGGGTCTGGTGAGCAGTTCTTC.

The V and J genes are TRBV7-2 and TRBJ2-7; 9 bases agree with TRBD2. CDR1 and CDR2 from the germline V gene are SGHTA and FQGNSA. V trimming: 1 base; J trimming: 4 bases; junction bases outside the gene matches: 2. This CDR3 contains 14 residues. For the CDR3, the DNA is TGTGCCAGCAGCTTAGGCCTAGCGGGATACGAGCAGTACTTC. It encodes CASSLGLAGYEQYF.

The CDR3 protein is CASSNGQYYEQYF. The CDR3 DNA reads TGTGCCAGCAGTAATGGACAGTACTACGAGCAGTACTTC. V usage is TRBV6-2 or TRBV6-3 and J usage is TRBJ2-7; a possible D gene is TRBD1 (6 bases). Trimming pared 5 bases from V and 3 bases from J, leaving 11 bases between. This CDR3 is 13 amino acids long. Per the germline V gene, CDR1 is MNHEY and CDR2 is SVGEGT.

The V gene is TRBV19, the J gene TRBJ2-4; TRBD1 aligns across 8 bases. Germline V gene data show CDR1 as LNHDA and CDR2 as SQIVND (reference sequence). Trimming took 10 bases from V and 8 from J; bases not matched to a gene: 13. The CDR3 extends over 14 amino acids. The CDR3 DNA reads TGTGCCACCCGAGAATTGGGACAGGAGGACATTCAGTACTTC. It encodes CATRELGQEDIQYF.

The CDR3 nucleotides are TGTGCCAGCAGCCAAGTAGTCTCGAGGAACACTGAAGCTTTCTTT. This encodes CASSQVVSRNTEAFF. This chain uses TRBV3-1 (or the pseudogene TRBV3-2) with TRBJ1-1; D is undetermined. The CDR3 is 15 residues long. The V gene lost 1 base and the J gene lost 1 base, with 10 bases spanning the gap. Germline V gene lookup returns CDR1 LGHDT and CDR2 YNNKEL (reference sequence).

This chain links TRBV29-1 with TRBJ2-7; D ambiguous. The V gene lost 1 base and the J gene lost 3 bases, with 4 bases spanning the gap. This CDR3 is 11 amino acids long. CDR1 SQVTM and CDR2 ANQGSEA come from the germline V gene. This CDR3 is CSVEVYYEQYF. CDR3 in DNA: TGCAGCGTTGAAGTATACTACGAGCAGTACTTC.

V gene TRBV9 combines with J gene TRBJ2-1; TRBD2 matches at 9 bases. This CDR3 is built from 14 residues. Germline trimming cut 0 bases from V and 6 bases from J; bases unmatched to any gene: 1. CDR1 and CDR2 (germline): SGDLS, YYNGEE. The DNA for the CDR3 is TGTGCCAGCAGCGTAGAAGCGGGAGGCAATGAGCAGTTCTTC. Amino acid sequence: CASSVEAGGNEQFF.

The gene calls are TRBV27 and TRBJ1-5, with 8 nucleotides matching TRBD1. Germline trimming cut 8 bases from V and 7 bases from J; bases unmatched to any gene: 10. CDR1 and CDR2 from the germline V gene are MNHEY and SMNVEV (reference sequence). The CDR3 loop spans 14 amino acids. CDR3 residues: CASGLDRASQPQHF. Written as DNA, the CDR3 is TGTGCCAGCGGCTTGGACAGGGCGAGCCAGCCCCAGCATTTT.

V gene TRBV5-8 combines with J gene TRBJ1-4, with D possibly TRBD1 on 6 matching bases. There are 13 residues in the CDR3. Trimming removed 4 bases from V and 6 bases from J, with 10 bases in between. The germline V gene encodes CDR1 SGHTS and CDR2 YDEGEE. The CDR3 loop is CASSRTGYEKLFF. The CDR3 coding sequence is TGTGCCAGCAGCCGTACAGGGTATGAAAAACTGTTTTTT. Drawing the rest from reference TRBV5-8 and TRBJ1-4, the complete variable domain is EAGVTQSPTHLIKTRGQQATLRCSPISGHTSVYWYQQALGLGLQFLLWYDEGEERNRGNFPPRFSGRQFPNYSSELNVNALELEDSALYLCASSRTGYEKLFFGSGTQLSVL.

The rearrangement joins TRBV19 to TRBJ1-1, with a weak D call TRBD1 (6 bases). Germline V gene lookup returns CDR1 LNHDA and CDR2 SQIVND (reference sequence). The CDR3 sequence is 14 residues long. Trimming took 5 bases from V and 3 from J, leaving 13 bases between them. As DNA, the CDR3 is TGTGCCAGTAGTTCACAGGGTGGGTACACTGAAGCTTTCTTT. As protein: CASSSQGGYTEAFF.

The V and J genes are TRBV5-6 and TRBJ2-7; the D is unclear. V was shortened by 1 base and J by 6 bases, with 5 bases between the two germline ends. Germline loops: CDR1 SGHDT, CDR2 YYEEEE. The CDR3 has 11 residues. CDR3 sequence: CASSLRREQYF. CDR3 nucleotides: TGTGCCAGCAGCTTGCGTCGCGAGCAGTACTTC.